The 23 T cell receptor beta chains given below trace back to one sample, sequenced in a study of OX40 agonist ivuxolimab in advanced cancers. Here immunoSEQ multiplex PCR was the method, and the copy in TCRdb shows in-frame clones only, minus some. The data hold 96,000 or so clones, with under 85% observed a single time. The sample in question was CD4+ or CD8+ T cells sorted from blood, obtained in a trial of the OX40 agonist ivuxolimab. The origin of the receptors is an adult with an advanced solid tumor such as melanoma, head and neck, liver or kidney cancer.

This chain uses TRBV9 with TRBJ1-2; D is unclear. V lost 4 bases and J 4 bases, leaving 17 bases between the germline ends. Germline CDR1 reads SGDLS; CDR2 reads YYNGEE. The CDR3 spans 15 residues. The CDR3 DNA reads TGTGCCAGCAGCACTACCTCGGGCCCGAGCTATGGCTACACCTTC. It specifies CASSTTSGPSYGYTF.

The chain combines TRBV7-2 with TRBJ2-7, with D unresolved. CDR1 SGHTA and CDR2 FQGNSA come from the germline V gene. The CDR3 spans 13 residues. The germline V and J ends were trimmed by 0 bases and 6 bases, with 9 bases remaining between them. In nucleotides, the CDR3 is TGTGCCAGCAGCTTAGCCACAGCATTCGAGCAGTACTTC. Translation: CASSLATAFEQYF.

The chain couples TRBV15 to TRBJ2-1; D may be TRBD1 (5 bases). The V and J ends lost 2 bases and 7 bases respectively, with 15 bases between them. The CDR3 contains 15 residues. CDR1 LNHNV and CDR2 YYDKDF come from the germline V gene (reference sequence). The CDR3 here is CATSRLTGSRNEQFF. Here the CDR3 DNA reads TGTGCCACCAGCAGACTAACAGGTAGTCGGAATGAGCAGTTCTTC.

The gene calls are TRBV19 and TRBJ2-1; 11 nucleotides line up with TRBD2. The CDR3 is made up of 14 amino acids. Germline trimming cut 6 bases from V and 7 bases from J; bases unmatched to any gene: 5. Germline assignment: CDR1 LNHDA and CDR2 SQIVND (reference sequence). The CDR3 nucleotides are TGTGCCAGTAGAACACTAGCGGGAGTAAATGAGCAGTTCTTC. This encodes CASRTLAGVNEQFF.

This chain joins TRBV19 and TRBJ2-3; maybe TRBD2 (5 bases). Germline CDR1 reads LNHDA; CDR2 reads SQIVND (reference sequence). Trimming stripped 5 bases from V and 3 bases from J, with 21 bases between. The CDR3 is 17 residues long. The CDR3 protein is CASSPWRLNGETDTQYF. As DNA, the CDR3 is TGTGCCAGTAGTCCTTGGAGGTTAAACGGGGAAACAGATACGCAGTATTTT.

CDR3 in amino acids: CASSEVGTGVGKAFF. The CDR3 coding sequence is TGTGCCAGCAGTGAAGTCGGGACAGGCGTCGGGAAAGCTTTCTTT. The rearrangement links TRBV2 to TRBJ1-1; 8 bases agree with TRBD1. Trimming cost V 1 base and J 9 bases; bases outside gene matches: 10. From germline, CDR1 is SNHLY and CDR2 FYNNEI. The CDR3 contains 15 residues.

This chain links TRBV19 with TRBJ2-7, with D tentatively TRBD1 (5 bases). The CDR3 is made up of 12 amino acids. Germline V gene data show CDR1 as LNHDA and CDR2 as SQIVND (reference sequence). Trimming removed 5 bases from V and 7 bases from J, with 12 bases in between. The CDR3 sequence: CASSVNQGEQYF. CDR3 DNA: TGTGCCAGTAGTGTAAACCAGGGTGAGCAGTACTTC.

This chain joins TRBV7-2 and TRBJ2-7; D is ambiguous. The CDR3 contains 14 residues. Trimming stripped 2 bases from V and 0 bases from J, with 8 bases between. Germline V gives CDR1 SGHTA, CDR2 FQGNSA. Here the CDR3 reads CASSLSPTSYEQYF. DNA for the CDR3: TGTGCCAGCAGCTTAAGCCCTACCTCCTACGAGCAGTACTTC.

V usage is TRBV7-8 and J usage is TRBJ2-7; 7 nucleotides line up with TRBD2. The CDR3 extends over 13 amino acids. V lost 0 bases to trimming and J lost 6 bases; unmatched junction nucleotides: 2. From germline, CDR1 is SGHVS and CDR2 FQNEAQ. CDR3 coding DNA: TGTGCCAGCAGCTTAGCGCGGGGGTCCGAGCAGTACTTC. It specifies CASSLARGSEQYF.

This clone was detected only a few times. V and J are TRBV10-1 and TRBJ1-2; D is uncertain. This CDR3 spans 12 amino acids. Trimming took off 5 bases at V and 0 bases at J, with 4 bases between the two ends. Germline CDR1 is WNHNN and CDR2 is SYGVQD (reference sequence). The CDR3 bases are TGCGCCAGCAGTCCCTCTAACTATGGCTACACCTTC. Translation: CASSPSNYGYTF.

V is TRBV6-5 and J is TRBJ2-3; the D gene could be TRBD1 or TRBD2 (5 bases each). CDR1 and CDR2 (germline): MNHEY, SVGAGI. The CDR3 length is 15 residues. Trimming cost V 1 base and J 6 bases, with 14 bases left between them. CDR3 coding DNA: TGTGCCAGCAGTTACTTCGGGACCCTGGAGGATACGCAGTATTTT. Its protein is CASSYFGTLEDTQYF.

The chain links TRBV7-2 to TRBJ2-7; 12 nucleotides line up with TRBD2. V shed 4 bases, J shed 0 bases, and the junction held 1 base outside the gene matches. The CDR3 loop spans 15 amino acids. In germline, CDR1 is SGHTA, CDR2 FQGNSA. CDR3 nucleotides: TGTGCCAGCAGCTCACTAGCGGGGGGCTCCTACGAGCAGTACTTC. Translation: CASSSLAGGSYEQYF.

The V call is TRBV7-8, the J call TRBJ2-1; 9 bases agree with TRBD2. Per germline, CDR1 SGHVS and CDR2 FQNEAQ. Trimming cost V 3 bases and J 0 bases; bases outside gene matches: 15. This CDR3 has 20 residues. CDR3 DNA: TGTGCCAGCAGCTTCAACTGGGCTAGCGGGAATCCCAGCTCCTACAATGAGCAGTTCTTC. It translates to CASSFNWASGNPSSYNEQFF. The entire variable domain, with the rest obtained from reference TRBV7-8 and TRBJ2-1, is as follows: GAGVSQSPRYKVAKRGQDVALRCDPISGHVSLFWYQQALGQGPEFLTYFQNEAQLDKSGLPSDRFFAERPEGSVSTLKIQRTQQEDSAVYLCASSFNWASGNPSSYNEQFFGPGTRLTVL.

This clone was detected once. J is TRBJ2-5 and V is TRBV9; 8 nucleotides line up with TRBD2. CDR3 length equals 16 residues. Germline trimming cut 2 bases from V and 5 bases from J; bases unmatched to any gene: 11. Germline V CDR1 and CDR2: SGDLS, YYNGEE. The CDR3 DNA reads TGTGCCAGCAGCGTTGGAGAGCGCGGGAGGTGGGAGACCCAGTACTTC. Residues: CASSVGERGRWETQYF.

This clone occurred once. The chain uses TRBV7-9 and TRBJ2-5, with 13 positions matching TRBD2. Germline CDR1 SEHNR, CDR2 FQNEAQ (reference sequence). The V segment lost 5 bases and the J segment 0 bases; nucleotides outside the gene matches: 3. This CDR3 is 16 amino acids long. This CDR3 reads CASSTGLAGDQETQYF. Written as DNA, the CDR3 is TGTGCCAGCAGCACAGGACTAGCGGGAGACCAAGAGACCCAGTACTTC.

This clone appeared once. This chain connects TRBV11-2 to TRBJ2-7, with D unresolved. The CDR3 runs to 14 residues. Trimming shortened V by 1 base and J by 2 bases, and 9 bases separated the two germline ends. Germline values: CDR1 SGHAT, CDR2 FQNNGV. CDR3 protein: CASSLGQDAYEQYF. Written as DNA, the CDR3 is TGTGCCAGCAGCTTAGGGCAGGATGCCTACGAGCAGTACTTC.

This clone has only one observation. The chain links TRBV5-3 to TRBJ1-2, with TRBD1 matching over 7 bases. TRBV5-3 is known as an ORF, though its function is uncertain. This CDR3 is 18 amino acids long. The J segment lost 5 bases and the V segment lost 0 bases, leaving 16 bases of the junction unmatched. CDR3 region: CARSLAKGRGRLGYGYTF. The CDR3 DNA reads TGTGCCAGAAGCTTGGCTAAGGGTAGGGGGCGCCTCGGATATGGCTACACCTTC.

The chain joins TRBV30 to TRBJ1-6; D is possibly TRBD1 (5 bases). The V end was cut by 4 bases, the J end by 4 bases, with 14 bases between. CDR1 is GTSNPN, CDR2 SVGIG, per germline (reference sequence). This CDR3 is built from 15 residues. CDR3 sequence reads: CAWTPEGFYNSPLHF. The CDR3 DNA is TGTGCCTGGACTCCGGAGGGGTTTTATAATTCACCCCTCCACTTT.

The rearrangement uses TRBV30 and TRBJ1-4, with 7 bases matching TRBD1. V gave up 1 base and J gave up 5 bases; unmatched junction bases: 7. CDR1 GTSNPN and CDR2 SVGIG come from the germline V gene (reference sequence). The CDR3 is 15 residues long. CDR3 sequence (DNA): TGTGCCTGGAGTGGCAAGACAGGGAGGAATGAAAAACTGTTTTTT. This codes for CAWSGKTGRNEKLFF. Filled out from reference TRBV30 and TRBJ1-4, the complete variable domain reads SQTIHQWPATLVQPVGSPLSLECTVEGTSNPNLYWYRQAAGRGLQLLFYSVGIGQISSEVPQNLSASRPQDRQFILSSKKLLLSDSGFYLCAWSGKTGRNEKLFFGSGTQLSVL.

J is TRBJ2-1 and V is TRBV13; a possible D gene is TRBD2 (5 bases). The CDR3 spans 14 residues. V lost 5 bases and J 10 bases, leaving 18 bases between the germline ends. CDR1 PRHDT and CDR2 FYEKMQ come from the germline V gene (reference sequence). The CDR3 protein is CASSLTLVGVEQFF. For the CDR3, the DNA is TGTGCCAGCAGCCTTACCTTGGTCGGGGTAGAGCAGTTCTTC.

The V gene is TRBV5-1, the J gene TRBJ2-3; D uncertain. CDR1 and CDR2 from the germline V gene are SGHRS and YFSETQ. This CDR3 has 13 amino acids. Trimming took 6 bases from V and 3 from J, leaving 11 bases between them. The CDR3 loop reads CASMGMGTDTQYF. CDR3 sequence (DNA): TGCGCCAGCATGGGGATGGGGACAGATACGCAGTATTTT. The full variable domain, rest sourced from reference TRBV5-1 and TRBJ2-3, is KAGVTQTPRYLIKTRGQQVTLSCSPISGHRSVSWYQQTPGQGLQFLFEYFSETQRNKGNFPGRFSGRQFSNSRSEMNVSTLELGDSALYLCASMGMGTDTQYFGPGTRLTVL.

This clone was seen only a few times. The V call is TRBV7-2, the J call TRBJ2-7, with D tentatively TRBD1 or TRBD2 (5 bases each). The CDR3 runs 14 residues. V was pared by 2 bases and J by 3 bases, with 11 bases between. Looked up from germline, CDR1 is SGHTA and CDR2 is FQGNSA. The CDR3 reads CASSLQGRNYEQYF. The CDR3 bases are TGTGCCAGCAGCTTACAGGGACGAAACTACGAGCAGTACTTC.

The chain links TRBV25-1 to TRBJ1-2; D might be TRBD1 (5 bases). The CDR3 extends over 13 amino acids. Germline loops: CDR1 MGHDK, CDR2 SYGVNS. With 8 bases removed from V and 5 bases from J, the gap between germline ends came to 15 bases. The CDR3 loop is CASAPTWGYGYTF. For the CDR3, the DNA is TGTGCCAGCGCTCCCACGTGGGGGTATGGCTACACCTTC.